Listed below are T cell receptor beta chains from one sample, sequenced in a study of CD8 T cells in ankylosing spondylitis. MiXCR, applied by TCRdb to the 5' RACE reads, yields one record per CDR3 protein. Of under 150,000 distinct CDR3 sequences in the sample, roughly 13% were seen once. The sequenced material came from blood, either unsorted or a sorted T cell fraction (not recorded which). The receptors here all came from a female donor with ankylosing spondylitis or in good health (not recorded which). Each CDR3 is given with its conserved first and last residue. The order of the fields is J gene, clone size, CDR3 length, V gene, CDR3 protein. A clone size is listed for some rows: how often the clone was seen (once, few, many), or a class if it is expanded.

J: TRBJ2-5
size: -
length: 14
V: TRBV7-2
CDR3: CASSLVVYQETQYF

J: TRBJ1-2
size: once
length: 16
V: TRBV28
CDR3: CASSRLSGTGGDGYTF

J: TRBJ2-3
size: -
length: 12
V: TRBV12-3/TRBV12-4
CDR3: CASSSGLARAYF

J: TRBJ2-1
size: many
length: 12
V: TRBV20-1
CDR3: CSARPHHDEQFF

J: TRBJ1-1
size: many
length: 12
V: TRBV25-1
CDR3: CASSEYQEGAFF

J: TRBJ1-1
size: few
length: 14
V: TRBV5-1
CDR3: CASSSGHQNTEAFF

J: TRBJ1-3
size: -
length: 15
V: TRBV12-5
CDR3: CASGLVPGLGNTIYF

J: TRBJ2-5
size: -
length: 15
V: TRBV12-3/TRBV12-4
CDR3: CASSLTREGRKTQYF

J: TRBJ2-7
size: -
length: 13
V: TRBV2
CDR3: CASTRTGTGEQYF

J: TRBJ2-5
size: -
length: 14
V: TRBV11-2
CDR3: CASSTWGEQETQYF

J: TRBJ2-6
size: -
length: 15
V: TRBV3-1
CDR3: CASSQRVNGANVLTF

J: TRBJ2-1
size: -
length: 15
V: TRBV5-5
CDR3: CASSFRGTDYNEQFF

J: TRBJ2-3
size: many
length: 14
V: TRBV27
CDR3: CASRPSGGTDTQYF

J: TRBJ1-6
size: -
length: 14
V: TRBV20-1
CDR3: CSARDQGHNSPLHF

J: TRBJ2-2
size: many
length: 15
V: TRBV5-1
CDR3: CASTSTGVNTGELFF

J: TRBJ1-2
size: few
length: 13
V: TRBV5-1
CDR3: CASSRTGDYGYTF

J: TRBJ2-7
size: few
length: 14
V: TRBV6-1
CDR3: CASSRLADSYEQYF

J: TRBJ2-3
size: many
length: 14
V: TRBV12-3/TRBV12-4
CDR3: CASSLGLEADTQYF

J: TRBJ2-7
size: many
length: 14
V: TRBV12-3/TRBV12-4
CDR3: CASSLEQVTYEQYF

J: TRBJ2-5
size: many
length: 14
V: TRBV5-1
CDR3: CASTRGTREETQYF

J: TRBJ2-5
size: few
length: 12
V: TRBV2
CDR3: CASSEGSETQYF

J: TRBJ2-1
size: few
length: 16
V: TRBV5-1
CDR3: CASSLNAGVTYNEQFF

J: TRBJ2-7
size: -
length: 14
V: TRBV6-5
CDR3: CASSYSTGVYEQYF

J: TRBJ1-2
size: few
length: 16
V: TRBV6-1
CDR3: CASSELSDIRNYGYTF

J: TRBJ2-2
size: many
length: 13
V: TRBV20-1
CDR3: CSAPELETGELFF

J: TRBJ2-7
size: many
length: 14
V: TRBV7-8
CDR3: CASSTGQGYHEQYF

J: TRBJ2-3
size: many
length: 14
V: TRBV20-1
CDR3: CSAKTSGGSGTQYF

J: TRBJ1-1
size: -
length: 13
V: TRBV7-2
CDR3: CASSSYSTAEAFF

J: TRBJ2-1
size: -
length: 15
V: TRBV15
CDR3: CATSRDRGLYNEQFF

J: TRBJ2-7
size: few
length: 14
V: TRBV27
CDR3: CASSLIQGTYEQYF

J: TRBJ2-1
size: few
length: 14
V: TRBV5-1
CDR3: CASSSLGLADEQFF

J: TRBJ2-3
size: many
length: 14
V: TRBV5-1
CDR3: CASSLGLASDTQYF

J: TRBJ2-7
size: -
length: 16
V: TRBV5-1
CDR3: CASSLWPRDRDYEQYF

J: TRBJ2-7
size: many
length: 14
V: TRBV5-1
CDR3: CASSPGQGANEQYF

J: TRBJ1-4
size: -
length: 12
V: TRBV19
CDR3: CASSPLDEKLFF

J: TRBJ1-2
size: many
length: 11
V: TRBV5-6
CDR3: CASSSTGPYTF

J: TRBJ2-3
size: many
length: 15
V: TRBV5-1
CDR3: CASSSGQGRPDTQYF

J: TRBJ2-7
size: -
length: 15
V: TRBV5-1
CDR3: CASGRGAGGGNEQYF

J: TRBJ1-1
size: many
length: 15
V: TRBV7-9
CDR3: CASSLGRVRNTEAFF

J: TRBJ2-7
size: -
length: 13
V: TRBV20-1
CDR3: CSAHRDGSYEQYF

J: TRBJ2-1
size: many
length: 14
V: TRBV20-1
CDR3: CSASGLATYNEQFF

J: TRBJ2-3
size: -
length: 15
V: TRBV20-1
CDR3: CSARARLAGADTQYF

J: TRBJ2-1
size: -
length: 12
V: TRBV5-1
CDR3: CASCFGTNEQFF

J: TRBJ2-5
size: -
length: 13
V: TRBV14
CDR3: CASSQVTPDTQYF

J: TRBJ2-1
size: many
length: 15
V: TRBV2
CDR3: CASSDPDARENEQFF

J: TRBJ1-2
size: -
length: 14
V: TRBV5-1
CDR3: CASSSQEGNYGYTF

J: TRBJ2-2
size: many
length: 14
V: TRBV15
CDR3: CATSRDGGGGELFF

J: TRBJ2-5
size: many
length: 15
V: TRBV28
CDR3: CASSLQGAVVGTQYF

J: TRBJ1-2
size: -
length: 14
V: TRBV28
CDR3: CASSLVDGNYGYTF

J: TRBJ2-1
size: many
length: 16
V: TRBV7-6
CDR3: CASSLAGAGGYNEQFF

J: TRBJ1-1
size: -
length: 11
V: TRBV2
CDR3: CASSVGTKAFF

J: TRBJ2-3
size: many
length: 17
V: TRBV19
CDR3: CASSPIGLIAGADTQYF

J: TRBJ1-1
size: many
length: 14
V: TRBV20-1
CDR3: CSAGRQGYQSEAFF

J: TRBJ2-3
size: many
length: 14
V: TRBV12-3/TRBV12-4
CDR3: CASSEGQAGDTQYF